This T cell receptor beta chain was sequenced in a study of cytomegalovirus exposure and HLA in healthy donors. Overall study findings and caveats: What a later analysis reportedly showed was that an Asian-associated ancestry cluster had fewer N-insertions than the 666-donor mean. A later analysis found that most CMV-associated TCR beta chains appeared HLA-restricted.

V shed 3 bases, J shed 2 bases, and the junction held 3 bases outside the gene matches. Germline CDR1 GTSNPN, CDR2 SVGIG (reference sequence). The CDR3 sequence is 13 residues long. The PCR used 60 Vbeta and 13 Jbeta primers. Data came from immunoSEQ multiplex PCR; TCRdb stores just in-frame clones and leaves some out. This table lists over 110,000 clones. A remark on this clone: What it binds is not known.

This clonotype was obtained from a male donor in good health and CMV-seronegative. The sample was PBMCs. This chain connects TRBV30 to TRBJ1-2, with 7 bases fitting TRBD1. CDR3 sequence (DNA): TGTGCCTGGAGCCGGGACAGAAACTATGGCTACACCTTC. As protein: CAWSRDRNYGYTF.